This T cell receptor beta chain was identified during a study of cytomegalovirus exposure and HLA in healthy donors. Study context: A later analysis reported the same platform for the roughly 110 validation repertoires and the roughly 650 first-cohort repertoires. Study results and limitations: It was confirmed in vitro that a few of the CMV-associated chains were specific for CMV antigens. The study labeled 170 or so TCR beta chains cytomegalovirus-associated.

Separate from the roughly 720-subject first cohort, the approximately 120-subject validation cohort was the one that the donors belonged to. The CDR3 totals 17 residues. The germline V and J ends were trimmed by 5 bases and 0 bases, with 17 bases remaining between them. Germline assignment: CDR1 LNHDA and CDR2 SQIVND (reference sequence). As concerns this clone: Its antigen is still unknown.

Only in-frame clones appear in the TCRdb table, and some are missing; sequencing was by immunoSEQ multiplex PCR. The sample has 100,000 or so clones, 85% to 90% seen once. The chain couples TRBV19 to TRBJ1-3; no reliable D call. The TCR comes from a woman under 30 in good health and CMV-seropositive. Sequencing input: PBMCs. The CDR3 sequence is CASSSGGNRFSGNTIYF. The DNA for the CDR3 is TGTGCCAGTAGTTCTGGAGGGAACCGGTTCTCTGGAAACACCATATATTTT. The full variable domain, its missing parts supplied by reference TRBV19 and TRBJ1-3, is DGGITQSPKYLFRKEGQNVTLSCEQNLNHDAMYWYRQDPGQGLRLIYYSQIVNDFQKGDIAEGYSVSREKKESFPLTVTSAQKNPTAFYLCASSSGGNRFSGNTIYFGEGSWLTVV.